The text below deals with one TCR beta chain. Its antigen has not been determined. Per-base quality was not reported, and no clone a single base away is much larger than it. The sample is drawn from a study of T cell responses to AZD1222 COVID-19 vaccine (dated by TCRdb to the early 2020s). At the level of the whole study: Because spike-specific TCR depth and breadth did not differ between the two schedules, AZD1222 recipients who got a second dose at roughly 4 weeks were pooled with those who got a second dose at roughly 12 weeks. A total of just over 230 trial participants underwent TCR sequencing, of whom about 210 received two doses of AZD1222 and 26 received two doses of the MenACWY control vaccine. Enrollment into the trials was organized by age into subgroups of 18-55, 56-69 and 70-plus years, and those subgroups contained roughly 150, 30 and 60 TCR-sequenced participants, respectively.

Via the germline V gene, CDR1 is SGHDT and CDR2 YYEEEE. Trimming removed 1 base from V and 1 base from J, leaving 11 bases between the germline ends. Taken from cysteine to phenylalanine, the CDR3 has 15 residues. Solely the CDR3 DNA is kept, with 45 bases framed from the first base. The research as a whole found: Conclusions about previously exposed vaccinees are limited because only five to seven AZD1222 recipients were SARS-CoV-2 seropositive at baseline. Nearly half of unique spike-specific TCRs reportedly recognized epitopes outside regions mutated in the B.1.351 and B.1.1.7 variants. Vaccine-associated CD4 TCRs spanned the whole spike protein, with dominant responses in regions 160-218 and 743-854. Participants were mostly white British and included more females than males, and it was suggested by the authors that clonal diversity may have been underestimated. Because no samples from the day 14 peak response were available, repertoires could be characterized only after the peak T cell response. In the small 56-69-year group, the increase in depth fell short of significance, most likely because of low power. Spike-specific TCR breadth and depth rose significantly after two AZD1222 doses compared with day 0 and with MenACWY recipients.

According to the study, the label for this sample's time point signals: baseline before first vaccination. The vaccinee samples were drawn from two UK trials, COV001 and COV002, one of which was a single-blind randomized controlled phase 2/3 trial testing AZD1222 (ChAdOx1 nCoV-19) in healthy adults. For TCRbeta chain sequencing, PBMC samples from trial participants were taken at day 0 and at day 28 after the second dose. The CDR3 regions of human TCRbeta chains were analyzed by immunosequencing. For the original study's pipeline: Repertoire TCRs were checked for matches against a reference library of SARS-CoV-2-specific TCRs that had been generated using the MIRA antigen-specificity platform. Breadth meant the fraction of unique TCRs that were SARS-CoV-2-associated, whereas depth meant the fraction of total T cells that were SARS-CoV-2-associated. Using the MIRA data, each spike-specific TCR was mapped to the spike region that the TCR reacts to and placed in a CD4 or CD8 class. Log10-transformed breadth and depth values were compared by one-way ANOVA with Sidak's multiple comparisons tests. TCRdb limited this immuneACCESS table to in-frame rearrangements with V and J called. A share of clones is missing; checked studies link under half to unresolved V genes, and the rest is unexplained. The D gene and trimming were derived from the DNA, and the V and J assignments and clone size from that table. The sample has around 160,000 clones on record, approximately 90% of them singletons. The biggest ten clones account for more than 13% of the sample.

The V and J segments used are TRBV5-6 and TRBJ1-1; the D gene lacks a confident call. The clonotype originates from an adult in good health. Material: peripheral blood, obtained on day 0 of AZD1222 vaccination. Here is the DNA: TGTGCCAGCAGCTTGAGTATGGCGGCGAACACTGAAGCTTTCTTT. Its protein product is CASSLSMAANTEAFF.